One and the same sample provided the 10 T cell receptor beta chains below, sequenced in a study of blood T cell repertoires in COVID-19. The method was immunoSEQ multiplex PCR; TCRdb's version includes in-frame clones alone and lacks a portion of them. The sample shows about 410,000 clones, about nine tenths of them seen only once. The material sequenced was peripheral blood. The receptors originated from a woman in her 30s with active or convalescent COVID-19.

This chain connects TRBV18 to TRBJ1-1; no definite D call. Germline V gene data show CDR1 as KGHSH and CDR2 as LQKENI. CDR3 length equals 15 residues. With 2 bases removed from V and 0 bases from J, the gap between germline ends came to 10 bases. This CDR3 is CASSPVRGMNTEAFF. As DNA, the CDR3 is TGTGCCAGCTCACCAGTCAGAGGAATGAACACTGAAGCTTTCTTT.

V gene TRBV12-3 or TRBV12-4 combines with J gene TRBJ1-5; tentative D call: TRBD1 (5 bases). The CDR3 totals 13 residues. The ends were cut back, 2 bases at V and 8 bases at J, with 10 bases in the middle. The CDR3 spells CASSLNRSEPQHF. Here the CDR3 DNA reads TGTGCCAGCAGTTTAAACAGGAGTGAGCCCCAGCATTTT.

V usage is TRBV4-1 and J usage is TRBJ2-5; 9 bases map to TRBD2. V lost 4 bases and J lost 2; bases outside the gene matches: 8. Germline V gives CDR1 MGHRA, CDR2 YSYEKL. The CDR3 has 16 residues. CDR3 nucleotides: TGCGCCAGCAGCCCAGCCAGGCTAGCGGGACAAGAGACCCAGTACTTC. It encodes CASSPARLAGQETQYF.

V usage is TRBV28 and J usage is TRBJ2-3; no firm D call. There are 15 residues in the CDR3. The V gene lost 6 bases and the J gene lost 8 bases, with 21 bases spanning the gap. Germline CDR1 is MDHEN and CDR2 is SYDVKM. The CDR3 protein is CASSHQKGDSTTQYF. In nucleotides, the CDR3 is TGTGCCAGCAGCCACCAAAAAGGAGACTCTACTACGCAGTATTTT. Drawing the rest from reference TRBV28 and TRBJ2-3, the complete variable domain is DVKVTQSSRYLVKRTGEKVFLECVQDMDHENMFWYRQDPGLGLRLIYFSYDVKMKEKGDIPEGYSVSREKKERFSLILESASTNQTSMYLCASSHQKGDSTTQYFGPGTRLTVL.

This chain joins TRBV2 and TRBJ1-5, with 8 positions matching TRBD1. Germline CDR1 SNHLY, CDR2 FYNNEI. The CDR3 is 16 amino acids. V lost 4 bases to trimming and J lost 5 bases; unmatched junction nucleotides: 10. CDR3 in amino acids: CASSGRQGARDQPQHF. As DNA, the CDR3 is TGTGCCAGCAGTGGTCGGCAGGGGGCGCGAGATCAGCCCCAGCATTTT.

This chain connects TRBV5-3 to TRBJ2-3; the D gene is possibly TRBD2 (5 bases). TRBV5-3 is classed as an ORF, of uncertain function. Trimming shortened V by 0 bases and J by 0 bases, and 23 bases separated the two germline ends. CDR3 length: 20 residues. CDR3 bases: TGTGCCAGAAGCTTGGGCTCCCCAGAGGGTGCGGAGCCGAGCACAGATACGCAGTATTTT. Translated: CARSLGSPEGAEPSTDTQYF.

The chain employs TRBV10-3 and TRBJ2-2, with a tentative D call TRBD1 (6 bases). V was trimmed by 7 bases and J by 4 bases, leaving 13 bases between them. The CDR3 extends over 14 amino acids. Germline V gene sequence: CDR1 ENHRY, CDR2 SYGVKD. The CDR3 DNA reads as TGTGCCATCATGTCTCAGGGGTCCACCGGGGAGCTGTTTTTT. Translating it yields CAIMSQGSTGELFF.

In DNA, the CDR3 is TGTGCCAGCGGACAGGAAGCCTCCTACGAGCAGTACTTC. Residues: CASGQEASYEQYF. The genes are TRBV12-3 or TRBV12-4 and TRBJ2-7, with 7 bases fitting TRBD1. The CDR3 has 13 amino acids. After removal of 8 bases from V and 0 bases from J, the junction contained 4 bases not matched to a gene.

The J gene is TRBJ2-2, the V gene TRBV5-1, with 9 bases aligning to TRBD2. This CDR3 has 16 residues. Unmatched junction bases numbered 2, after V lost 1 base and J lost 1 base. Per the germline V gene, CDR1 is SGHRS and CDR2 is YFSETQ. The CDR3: CASSLLAGENTGELFF. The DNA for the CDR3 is TGCGCCAGCAGCTTGTTAGCGGGGGAGAACACCGGGGAGCTGTTTTTT.

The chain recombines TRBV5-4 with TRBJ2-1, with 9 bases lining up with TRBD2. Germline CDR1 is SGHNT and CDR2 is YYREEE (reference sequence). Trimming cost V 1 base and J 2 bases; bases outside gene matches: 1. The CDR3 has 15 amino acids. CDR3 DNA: TGTGCCAGCAGCTTGTTAGCGGGAGCCTACAATGAGCAGTTCTTC. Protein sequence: CASSLLAGAYNEQFF.